The present T cell receptor beta chain was sequenced within a study of Graves' ophthalmopathy and Graves' hyperthyroidism. Ophthalmopathy donors' eye disease showed moderate-to-severe activity, CAS of at least 3, NOSPECS of at least 4 and duration under 3 months. From RNA, the CDR3 regions of TCR beta chains were amplified and sequenced. Amplification began with first-round RT-PCR using HTBI primers, then second-round multiplex PCR was performed. Each CDR3 protein gets one entry after TCRdb re-called the multiplex PCR reads with MiXCR. The table has approximately 210,000 distinct CDR3 sequences, roughly 21% seen once. V lost 6 bases to trimming and J lost 2 bases, with 14 bases between them. The germline V gene has CDR1 WNHNN and CDR2 SYGVQD (reference sequence). This CDR3 has 15 amino acids.

The sequenced sample consisted of peripheral blood. The chain carries TRBV10-1 and TRBJ2-4; either TRBD1 or TRBD2 may fit D (6 bases each). The clonotype comes from a woman in her forties or fifties with Graves' ophthalmopathy. CDR3 sequence (DNA): TGCGCCAGCAGGTCCCGGGGGCCCTCCAAAAACATTCAGTACTTC. Its protein is CASRSRGPSKNIQYF.